Here is one TCR beta chain with its context. This clonotype was seen a handful of times. What antigen it recognizes has not been identified. No base qualities exist here, and no much larger clone lies one base off it. This entry comes from a study of CD8 T cells in ankylosing spondylitis (dated by TCRdb to the late 2010s). Describing the broader study: The study set out to find disease-linked TCR variants by profiling T cell receptor beta repertoires in ankylosing spondylitis patients and healthy donors. In total, the full study cohort was made up of roughly 100 healthy donors and 25 to 30 ankylosing spondylitis patients. Peripheral blood samples were taken, and synovial fluid was additionally collected from ankylosing spondylitis patients. The study at large found these results: Some of the motif variants had been reported before in the synovial fluid and blood of reactive arthritis patients, a finding that suggests common disease-initiation mechanisms. The disease-linked clones were reported to be significantly enriched in matched synovial fluid samples from ankylosing spondylitis patients. The disease-linked clones had a CD8+ phenotype and were found at relatively low frequencies in peripheral blood. Blood from ankylosing spondylitis patients appeared to be characterized by a TCR beta motif composed of roughly eight highly homologous amino acid variants.

The data were produced on an Illumina HiSeq 2500. Quantitative 5'-RACE with molecular barcodes was the method used to prepare the TCR beta libraries. Turning to the authors' computational methods: Disease-linked TCR variants were identified with a new computational method built on a probabilistic model of VDJ rearrangement. TCRdb redid the processing of the public reads, applying fastp at Q25 and MiXCR, and retained in-frame beta chains. Records with the same CDR3 protein are collapsed into one entry carrying the most frequent genes and DNA. For this entry, the V and J calls and clone size follow TCRdb and not the study's own pipeline. Across this sample there are tens of thousands of distinct CDR3 sequences, with 10% seen only once. About a sixth of the sample goes to the ten largest clones. The germline V and J ends show losses of 7 bases and 10 bases respectively, and no gene match explains 12 bases of the junction. The CDR3 has 14 amino acids, counting the end cysteine and phenylalanine. Just the 42-base CDR3 DNA is kept, in frame starting at base 1. Reading the germline V gene gives CDR1 SNHLY and CDR2 FYNNEI.

Here the chain combines TRBV2 and TRBJ2-1, and 8 junctional nucleotides match TRBD2. The origin of this receptor is a male donor with ankylosing spondylitis or in good health (not recorded which). The sample taken for sequencing was blood, either unsorted or a sorted T cell fraction (not recorded which). DNA sequence: TGTGCCAGCATGATAGCGGGAATGGGGGTCGAGCAGTTCTTC. This translates into CASMIAGMGVEQFF.